This T cell receptor beta chain was found in a study of blood T cell repertoires in COVID-19. Using immunoSEQ multiplex PCR, the repertoire was profiled, and TCRdb retains in-frame clones only, with some absent. The sample holds fewer than 350,000 clones, approximately 83% seen once. The receptor comes from a woman in her thirties or forties with acute COVID-19. The specimen sequenced was PBMCs or T cells enriched from blood (not recorded which).

For the CDR3, the DNA is TGTGCCAGCAGCGCCCCGGACAGGGATCGAGAGACCCAGTACTTC. It codes for CASSAPDRDRETQYF. The chain joins TRBV5-4 to TRBJ2-5, with 8 bases matching TRBD1. This CDR3 has 15 residues. Looked up from germline, CDR1 is SGHNT and CDR2 is YYREEE (reference sequence). V shed 4 bases, J shed 4 bases, and the junction held 9 bases outside the gene matches.